This T cell receptor beta chain was identified during a study of PD-1 blockade in classical Hodgkin lymphoma. Brentuximab vedotin exposure varied among the patients, all of whom had relapsed after autologous stem cell transplantation. PBMCs were thawed, and CD8+ T cells were then isolated from them by magnetic negative selection. This table comes from immunoSEQ multiplex PCR, and its TCRdb copy is limited to in-frame clones, with some not included. In the table there are about 8,200 clones, 70% to 90% of which are singletons. Germline assignment: CDR1 LNHDA and CDR2 SQIVND (reference sequence). Trimming pared 5 bases from V and 8 bases from J, leaving 7 bases between. This CDR3 is built from 11 residues.

This chain joins TRBV19 and TRBJ2-1; D is ambiguous. This specimen was CD8+ T cells from blood, taken at baseline. This clonotype originated in a human donor with classical Hodgkin lymphoma. CDR3 bases: TGTGCCAGTAGTCCTGGAGATGAGCAGTTCTTC. As protein: CASSPGDEQFF.